Listed below are T cell receptor beta chains from one sample, sequenced in a study of human T cells and chemical hapten exposure. TCRdb processed the RACE reads anew with MiXCR; each CDR3 protein has one entry. In the table there are about 360,000 distinct CDR3 sequences, more than 4.5% of which are singletons. Sequences were derived from whole blood, sampled in connection with sensitization to the hapten diphenylcyclopropenone (DPC). The source of these receptors is a woman aged 45-65 years with alopecia areata. Some clones in this sample may be carry-over from other donors' samples. Both conserved end residues are part of each CDR3. Each record gives: V gene, J gene, D gene, clone size, CDR3 DNA, CDR3 protein. A D gene is named only where the DNA matches it firmly. Size values are once, few and many counts, or a class for expanded clones, and some rows have none.

>TRBV20-1|TRBJ2-7|.|.
TGCAGTGCTCTACAGTACGAGCAGTACTTC
CSALQYEQYF
>TRBV5-6|TRBJ2-2|TRBD1|.
TGTGCCAGCAGCACCGACAGGGGAGGCACCGGGGAGCTGTTTTTT
CASSTDRGGTGELFF
>TRBV20-1|TRBJ2-1|.|few
TGCAGTGTTAATCCTAGCTGGGAGGAGCAGTTCTTC
CSVNPSWEEQFF
>TRBV6-2/TRBV6-3|TRBJ2-6|.|.
TGTGCCAGCAGTTATAGGGGCTCGCTCTCTGGGGCCAACGTCCTGACTTTC
CASSYRGSLSGANVLTF
>TRBV29-1|TRBJ1-2|.|many
TGCAGCGTTAACCAGGGGAGGGGAGGCATCTATGGCTACACCTTC
CSVNQGRGGIYGYTF
>TRBV12-3/TRBV12-4|TRBJ2-1|.|many
TGTGCCAGCAGTTTAACGGATGAGCAGTTCTTC
CASSLTDEQFF
>TRBV20-1|TRBJ2-7|TRBD2|few
TGCAGTGCTAGTCCCGACGGACTAGCGGGAGCCGAGCAGTACTTC
CSASPDGLAGAEQYF
>TRBV20-1|TRBJ1-1|TRBD1|many
TGCAGTGCTTCTTGGAAACAGGGGACCGGTGAAGCTTTCTTT
CSASWKQGTGEAFF
>TRBV7-2|TRBJ2-1|TRBD2|many
TGTGCCAGCAGCTTAAGAGAGACAAGCGGGGGGGTGGAGAATGAGCAGTTCTTC
CASSLRETSGGVENEQFF
>TRBV7-6|TRBJ2-2|TRBD2|.
TGTGCCAGCAGCTTAGAGCCCTGGACTAGCGGGAGGGTGAACACCGGGGAGCTGTTTTTT
CASSLEPWTSGRVNTGELFF
>TRBV7-2|TRBJ2-1|TRBD2|.
TGTGCCAGCAGCTCGGGGTCCCTAGCGGGAAACAATGAGCAGTTCTTC
CASSSGSLAGNNEQFF
>TRBV4-2|TRBJ2-2|TRBD2|many
TGTGCCAGCAGCCAAGTTTGGGAACTAGCGGGAGGGGTCGCCACCGGGGAGCTGTTTTTT
CASSQVWELAGGVATGELFF
>TRBV7-9|TRBJ1-1|.|many
TGTGCCAGCAGCTTAGCGAGGGTCCTGACTGAAGCTTTCTTT
CASSLARVLTEAFF
>TRBV20-1|TRBJ2-7|.|.
TGCAGTGCTCGGGACGTCGAGCAGTACTTC
CSARDVEQYF
>TRBV5-1|TRBJ2-7|TRBD2|.
TGCGCCAGCAGTTTTAGCGGGGGCGACTACGAGCAGTACTTC
CASSFSGGDYEQYF
>TRBV5-1|TRBJ2-7|.|many
TGCGCCAGCAGCTTGGGTATTGCCTACGAGCAGTACTTC
CASSLGIAYEQYF
>TRBV5-5|TRBJ2-1|.|.
TGTGCCAGCACGAGTATTTCGGATGAGCAGTTCTTC
CASTSISDEQFF
>TRBV18|TRBJ2-3|TRBD1|many
TGTGCCAGCTCATTACAGGGGAGCACAGATACGCAGTATTTT
CASSLQGSTDTQYF
>TRBV7-9|TRBJ2-3|.|many
TGTGCCAGCAGCTGGCTTGGCAGCAGAACAGATACGCAGTATTTT
CASSWLGSRTDTQYF
>TRBV6-1|TRBJ1-4|TRBD1|few
TGTGCCAGCAGTGAGGGACAGGGAGGTGAAAAACTGTTTTTT
CASSEGQGGEKLFF
>TRBV4-1|TRBJ2-5|.|many
TGCGCCAGCAGCCAACCAGCAGGAGAGACCCAGTACTTC
CASSQPAGETQYF
>TRBV2|TRBJ1-2|.|many
TGTGCCAGCAAAGCCGGGACATCTAACTATGGCTACACCTTC
CASKAGTSNYGYTF
>TRBV7-2|TRBJ1-1|.|many
TGTGCCAGCAGCTTAATAAGTCAGGGAACTGAAGCTTTCTTT
CASSLISQGTEAFF
>TRBV29-1|TRBJ2-1|TRBD2|few
TGCAGCGTGGCCGGGACTAGTGCCTCCTACAATGAGCAGTTCTTC
CSVAGTSASYNEQFF
>TRBV9|TRBJ2-3|TRBD2|few
TGTGCCAGCAACCGAGGGATACTAGCGGGAGGACCCTTGAGAGATACGCAGTATTTT
CASNRGILAGGPLRDTQYF
>TRBV27|TRBJ1-2|TRBD1|many
TGTGCCAGCAGGGAACAGGGGAGGGGGTTCTATGGCTACACCTTC
CASREQGRGFYGYTF
>TRBV6-1|TRBJ1-4|TRBD1|.
TGTGCCAGCAGTACTACCCCCGGGACAGGGACCGGGAATGAAAAACTGTATTTT
CASSTTPGTGTGNEKLYF
>TRBV5-1|TRBJ2-1|TRBD2|many
TGCGCCAGCAGTAGGGGAGCGGGGGGCCCGAATGAGCAGTTCTTC
CASSRGAGGPNEQFF
>TRBV4-1|TRBJ2-7|TRBD1|many
TGCGCCAGCAGCCAAGAACGAGGGGGCGACGAGCAGTACTTC
CASSQERGGDEQYF
>TRBV2|TRBJ2-7|TRBD2|many
TGTGCCAGCAGTGAAGGACTAGCTATCCACGAGCAGTACTTC
CASSEGLAIHEQYF
>TRBV7-9|TRBJ2-3|.|many
TGTGCCAGCAGCTTAACAGATACGCAGTATTTT
CASSLTDTQYF
>TRBV10-3|TRBJ1-1|.|few
TGTGCCATCAGGGGGACCGTGAACACTGAAGCTTTCTTT
CAIRGTVNTEAFF
>TRBV7-6|TRBJ2-3|TRBD1|few
TGTGCCAGCAGCCGTGAGGGGCAGGGGGCAGTAGATACGCAGTATTTT
CASSREGQGAVDTQYF
>TRBV20-1|TRBJ1-2|.|few
TGCAGTGCTAGAGACAATCGGGGCCTCTATGGCTACACCTTC
CSARDNRGLYGYTF
>TRBV6-5|TRBJ1-3|.|.
TGTGCCAGCAGGACGGATTACTCTGGAAACACCATATATTTT
CASRTDYSGNTIYF
>TRBV4-2|TRBJ1-5|TRBD1|many
TGTGCCAGCAGGAGGGCGGGACAGGACAATCAGCCCCAGCATTTT
CASRRAGQDNQPQHF
>TRBV28|TRBJ1-2|.|many
TGTGCCACCCTGAAGGACTATGGCTACACCTTC
CATLKDYGYTF
>TRBV6-5|TRBJ1-1|TRBD1|many
TGTGCCAGCAGTCGAGGGACAGGAGAAAACACTGAAGCTTTCTTT
CASSRGTGENTEAFF
>TRBV20-1|TRBJ2-4|.|few
TGCAGTGCTAGAGATGGGAAGATAGCCAAAAACATTCAGTACTTC
CSARDGKIAKNIQYF
>TRBV30|TRBJ2-2|TRBD2|many
TGTGCCTGGAGTGTACTCTCTAGCGGGAGTAAAGGGGAGCTGTTTTTT
CAWSVLSSGSKGELFF
>TRBV5-1|TRBJ2-7|TRBD1|.
TGCGCCAGCAGCTTGACCCGACAGGGGAAGGCCTACGAGCAGTACTTC
CASSLTRQGKAYEQYF
>TRBV3-1|TRBJ2-1|TRBD2|many
TGTGCCAGCAGCCTGATAGCGGGGAACAATGAGCAGTTCTTC
CASSLIAGNNEQFF
>TRBV3-1|TRBJ1-4|.|many
TGTGCCAGCAGCCAAGAGCGGACTCCAGAAAAACTGTTTTTT
CASSQERTPEKLFF
>TRBV7-9|TRBJ2-5|.|.
TGTGCCAGCAGCTTAGAAACGGACATTCCTCGGGAGACCCAGTACTTC
CASSLETDIPRETQYF
>TRBV7-2|TRBJ2-1|.|many
TGTGCCAGCAGCTTAGCCGGGCCCTGGGGCAATGAGCAGTTCTTC
CASSLAGPWGNEQFF
>TRBV20-1|TRBJ1-1|.|many
TGCAGTGCTAGCCAAGCGAACACTGAAGCTTTCTTT
CSASQANTEAFF
>TRBV15|TRBJ2-1|.|many
TGTGCCACCAGCGGAGGGGGGGTGCAGTTCTTC
CATSGGGVQFF
>TRBV5-1|TRBJ2-3|.|many
TGCGCCAGCAGCCTGTCTAGCAGCACAGATACGCAGTATTTT
CASSLSSSTDTQYF
>TRBV20-1|TRBJ2-3|.|many
TGCAGTGCTAGAGATTCGGGATCCCGACGGGATACGCAGTATTTT
CSARDSGSRRDTQYF
>TRBV5-8|TRBJ1-2|.|.
TGTGCCAGCAAAGGGGCTTACGTCCATGGCTACACCTTC
CASKGAYVHGYTF
>TRBV18|TRBJ2-3|.|.
TGTGCCAGCTCACCACTACGGGGTGACGGCACAGATACGCAGTATTTT
CASSPLRGDGTDTQYF
>TRBV7-7|TRBJ2-5|.|many
TGTGCCAGCAGTTTCACCCGGGGGGAGACCCAGTACTTC
CASSFTRGETQYF
>TRBV4-2|TRBJ2-5|.|.
TGTGCCAGCAGCCAAGATACCGGACTAACACCTGAAGAGACCCAGTACTTC
CASSQDTGLTPEETQYF